The following is a TCR beta chain sequence with its context. The record originates from a study of beta chain features in type 1 diabetes. Study overall: Similarity in age, gender and cell yields was seen between patients and healthy donors.

This CDR3 is 16 amino acids long. The germline V gene has CDR1 MNHNY and CDR2 SVGAGI (reference sequence). V lost 3 bases and J 0 bases, leaving 14 bases between the germline ends. All of the isolated RNA was reverse transcribed, so expressed TCRB transcripts were sequenced. The data were produced by immunoSEQ multiplex PCR, yet TCRdb's version contains in-frame clones alone and is incomplete. The table records over 120,000 clones, 7% to 10% of them present only once. A single heparinised draw of 95 to 150 mL on average was taken per donor. Cells sorted by CD45RO/CCR7/CD25/CD127/CD95/CD27 comprised CD4+ naive, central memory, regulatory and stem cell-like memory cells. Populations isolated by sorting all had purity greater than 95%.

This receptor was taken from a man aged 18 to 30 in good health. This chain links TRBV6-6 with TRBJ2-5; a possible D gene is TRBD1 (6 bases). The sequenced material came from central memory CD4+ T cells from blood. CDR3 in DNA: TGTGCCAGCAGTTATGGTCCGGCAGGGGACCAAGAGACCCAGTACTTC. Residues: CASSYGPAGDQETQYF.